This T cell receptor (beta chain) is drawn from a study of shared clonotypes between healthy human individuals. Sequenced by immunoSEQ multiplex PCR; TCRdb stores in-frame clones only, minus some. The sample contains 1.4 million or so clones, approximately 98.5% of which appear only once. This receptor was obtained from a man aged 25-45 years in good health. The source material was naive CD4+ T cells sorted from blood. Sample subset: CD45RA+ positively selected.

CDR3 bases: TGTGCCAGCAGTTACTCGACCGGTAGGACTGAAGCTTTCTTT. Protein: CASSYSTGRTEAFF. The chain joins TRBV6-5 to TRBJ1-1; D remains unclear. CDR1 and CDR2 (germline): MNHEY, SVGAGI. The CDR3 spans 14 residues. V was trimmed by 0 bases and J by 5 bases, leaving 10 bases between them.